These 14 T cell receptor beta chains were all obtained from the same sample, sequenced in a study of cytomegalovirus exposure and HLA in healthy donors. Measured with immunoSEQ multiplex PCR; TCRdb has only the in-frame clones, and not every one. The profile covers over 200,000 clones, with about 91% appearing a single time and just under 3% taken by the ten largest. Sequencing input: PBMCs. Receptor source: a woman younger than 35 in good health and CMV-seronegative.

V usage is TRBV27 and J usage is TRBJ2-2; possibly TRBD2 for D (6 bases). The V and J ends lost 2 bases and 6 bases respectively, with 10 bases between them. The germline CDR1 and CDR2 sequences are MNHEY and SMNVEV (reference sequence). The CDR3 runs 14 residues. The CDR3 bases are TGTGCCAGCAGTTTAAACGGGAGCCCCGGGGAGCTGTTTTTT. This encodes CASSLNGSPGELFF.

The chain couples TRBV5-1 to TRBJ1-2; weak D call: TRBD1 (5 bases). Trimming removed 1 base at V and 0 bases at J, with 10 bases between. Germline CDR1 and CDR2: SGHRS and YFSETQ. CDR3 length: 15 amino acids. The CDR3 DNA follows: TGCGCCAGCAGCTTGTCTGGGGCCCCTAACTATGGCTACACCTTC. This codes for CASSLSGAPNYGYTF.

V usage is TRBV5-1 and J usage is TRBJ2-5, with 7 bases that match TRBD1. J gave up 2 bases and V 0 bases, and 4 bases lay outside the gene matches. Per the germline V gene, CDR1 is SGHRS and CDR2 is YFSETQ. The CDR3 extends over 15 amino acids. CDR3 DNA sequence: TGCGCCAGCAGCTTGGGGGGGACAGTACAAGAGACCCAGTACTTC. Translation: CASSLGGTVQETQYF.

V is TRBV6-5 and J is TRBJ2-7; possible D gene TRBD1, 6 bases. Per the germline V gene, CDR1 is MNHEY and CDR2 is SVGAGI. The CDR3 sequence is 14 residues long. V was clipped by 0 bases and J by 3 bases, with 9 bases between them. The CDR3 DNA reads as TGTGCCAGCAGTTACTCGAACAGGGTCTACGAGCAGTACTTC. Translation gives CASSYSNRVYEQYF.

V gene TRBV5-1 combines with J gene TRBJ1-4; TRBD1 matches at 11 bases. Germline CDR1 reads SGHRS; CDR2 reads YFSETQ. Trimming removed 4 bases from V and 7 bases from J; junction bases left unmatched: 9. This CDR3 is built from 16 residues. For the CDR3, the DNA is TGCGCCAGCAGCACTACGGACAGGGGGCCGAGTGAAAAACTGTTTTTT. Amino acid sequence: CASSTTDRGPSEKLFF.

V is TRBV18 and J is TRBJ2-1; 11 bases match TRBD1. The germline CDR1 and CDR2 sequences are KGHSH and LQKENI. With 6 bases clipped from V and 2 bases from J, the junction kept 0 bases outside the gene matches. CDR3 length: 14 residues. In nucleotides, the CDR3 is TGTGCCAGCTCGGGACAGGGGGCCTACAATGAGCAGTTCTTC. Its translation: CASSGQGAYNEQFF.

J is TRBJ1-2 and V is TRBV28; maybe TRBD1 (5 bases). Germline V gene data show CDR1 as MDHEN and CDR2 as SYDVKM. The V gene lost 6 bases and the J gene lost 7 bases, with 18 bases spanning the gap. The CDR3 sequence is 14 residues long. The DNA for the CDR3 is TGTGCCAGCAGGCCTACTCGGACACCGGTTGGCTACACCTTC. Amino acids: CASRPTRTPVGYTF.

The chain has TRBV18 and TRBJ1-2; 10 bases line up with TRBD1. The V gene end was trimmed by 3 bases and the J gene end by 6 bases; junction bases not matched to a gene: 4. In germline, CDR1 is KGHSH, CDR2 LQKENI. The CDR3 covers 14 residues. The DNA for the CDR3 is TGTGCCAGCTCACCCGGGACAGGGGCGGATGGCTACACCTTC. Protein: CASSPGTGADGYTF.

This clone was recorded once. The J gene is TRBJ2-1, the V gene TRBV12-5; D is undetermined. The CDR3 runs to 12 residues. Trimming removed 0 bases at V and 8 bases at J, with 5 bases between. The V gene's germline CDR1 is LGHNT and CDR2 FRNRAP. CDR3 sequence reads: CASGLVRDEQFF. The CDR3 nucleotides read TGTGCTAGTGGTTTGGTACGGGATGAGCAGTTCTTC.

The genes are TRBV5-5 and TRBJ2-7; D might be TRBD1 (7 bases). Trimming left V 1 base short and J 3 bases short, with 14 bases between. CDR3 length equals 15 residues. Germline V CDR1 and CDR2: SGHKS, YYEKEE (reference sequence). The CDR3: CASSLSAQGGYEQYF. In nucleotides, the CDR3 is TGTGCCAGCAGCTTGTCCGCTCAGGGGGGCTACGAGCAGTACTTC.

The chain uses TRBV18 and TRBJ2-7; D gene ambiguous. There are 11 residues in the CDR3. CDR1 and CDR2 (germline): KGHSH, LQKENI. The V and J ends lost 3 bases and 4 bases respectively, with 4 bases between them. The CDR3 reads CASSPKYEQYF. DNA for the CDR3: TGTGCCAGCTCACCTAAATACGAGCAGTACTTC.

The chain links TRBV5-1 to TRBJ2-7, with TRBD1 matching 9 bases. Germline loops: CDR1 SGHRS, CDR2 YFSETQ. Germline trimming cut 0 bases from V and 6 bases from J; bases unmatched to any gene: 7. The CDR3 totals 15 residues. The chain's CDR3 is CASSLAGTGSPEQYF. The DNA of the CDR3 is TGCGCCAGCAGCTTGGCCGGGACAGGGAGTCCCGAGCAGTACTTC.

The gene calls are TRBV4-1 and TRBJ2-7; 8 bases agree with TRBD1. The germline V gene has CDR1 MGHRA and CDR2 YSYEKL. The J segment lost 4 bases and the V segment lost 0 bases, leaving 11 bases of the junction unmatched. The CDR3 totals 17 residues. This CDR3 reads CASSQDRTGLTPYEQYF. The CDR3 region has the DNA TGCGCCAGCAGCCAAGACCGGACAGGGCTCACCCCATACGAGCAGTACTTC.

Only one count was recorded for this clone. This sequence joins TRBV15 and TRBJ1-4, with a tentative D call TRBD1 (5 bases). Deletions cut 0 bases from V and 7 bases from J, with 12 bases between. The CDR3 length is 15 residues. Looked up from germline, CDR1 is LNHNV and CDR2 is YYDKDF (reference sequence). The CDR3 here is CATSRDRVFSEKLFF. The CDR3 region has the DNA TGTGCCACCAGCAGAGACAGGGTATTTAGTGAAAAACTGTTTTTT.